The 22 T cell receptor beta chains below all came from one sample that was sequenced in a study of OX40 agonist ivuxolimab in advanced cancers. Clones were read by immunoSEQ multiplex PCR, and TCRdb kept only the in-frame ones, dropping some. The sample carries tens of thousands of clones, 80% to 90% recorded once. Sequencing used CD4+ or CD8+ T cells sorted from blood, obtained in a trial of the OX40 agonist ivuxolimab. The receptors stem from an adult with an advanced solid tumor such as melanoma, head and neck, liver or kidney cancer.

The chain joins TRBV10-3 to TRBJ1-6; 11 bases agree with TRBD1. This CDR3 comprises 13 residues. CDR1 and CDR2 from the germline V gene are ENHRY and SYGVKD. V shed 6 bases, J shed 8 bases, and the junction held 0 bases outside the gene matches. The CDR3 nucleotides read TGTGCCATCAGGGGACAGGGGGATTCACCCCTCCACTTT. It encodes CAIRGQGDSPLHF.

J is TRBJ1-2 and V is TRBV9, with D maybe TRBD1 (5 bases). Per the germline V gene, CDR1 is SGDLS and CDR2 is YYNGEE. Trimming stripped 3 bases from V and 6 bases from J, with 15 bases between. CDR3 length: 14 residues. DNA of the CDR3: TGTGCCAGCAGCGACCCCGACAGCCCCAATGGCTACACCTTC. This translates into CASSDPDSPNGYTF. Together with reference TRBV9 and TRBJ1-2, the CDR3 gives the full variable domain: DSGVTQTPKHLITATGQRVTLRCSPRSGDLSVYWYQQSLDQGLQFLIQYYNGEERAKGNILERFSAQQFPDLHSELNLSSLELGDSALYFCASSDPDSPNGYTFGSGTRLTVV.

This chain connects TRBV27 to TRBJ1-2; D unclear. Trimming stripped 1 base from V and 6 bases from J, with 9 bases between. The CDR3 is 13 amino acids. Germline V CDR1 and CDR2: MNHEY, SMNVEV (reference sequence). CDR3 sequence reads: CASSLFPGDGYTF. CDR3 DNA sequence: TGTGCCAGCAGTTTATTTCCGGGAGATGGCTACACCTTC.

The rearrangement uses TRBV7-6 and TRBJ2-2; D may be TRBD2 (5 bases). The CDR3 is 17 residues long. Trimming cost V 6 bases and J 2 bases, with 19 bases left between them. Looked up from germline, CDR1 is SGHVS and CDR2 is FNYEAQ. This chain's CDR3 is CASSYSVAGANTGELFF. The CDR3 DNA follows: TGTGCCAGCAGTTACTCAGTGGCGGGCGCAAACACCGGGGAGCTGTTTTTT.

CDR3 residues: CASSSSGGTRIRYTF. The CDR3 region has the DNA TGTGCCAGTAGTAGCTCGGGAGGGACGCGGATTCGCTACACCTTC. V is TRBV19 and J is TRBJ1-2; D may be TRBD1 (5 bases). CDR1 and CDR2 (germline): LNHDA, SQIVND (reference sequence). Trimming cost V 4 bases and J 9 bases, with 21 bases left between them. The CDR3 is made up of 15 amino acids.

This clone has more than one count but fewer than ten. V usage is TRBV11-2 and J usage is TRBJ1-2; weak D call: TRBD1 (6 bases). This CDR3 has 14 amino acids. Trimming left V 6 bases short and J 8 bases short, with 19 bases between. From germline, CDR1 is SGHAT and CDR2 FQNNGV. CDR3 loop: CASRPGQSLGGYTF. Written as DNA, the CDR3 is TGTGCCAGCAGGCCTGGACAGTCATTGGGAGGCTACACCTTC.

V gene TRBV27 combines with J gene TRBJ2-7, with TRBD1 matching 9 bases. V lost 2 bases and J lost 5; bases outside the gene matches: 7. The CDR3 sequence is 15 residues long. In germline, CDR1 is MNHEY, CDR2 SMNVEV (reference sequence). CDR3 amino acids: CASSLAGTGHNEQYF. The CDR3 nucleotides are TGTGCCAGCAGTTTAGCAGGGACAGGGCACAACGAGCAGTACTTC.

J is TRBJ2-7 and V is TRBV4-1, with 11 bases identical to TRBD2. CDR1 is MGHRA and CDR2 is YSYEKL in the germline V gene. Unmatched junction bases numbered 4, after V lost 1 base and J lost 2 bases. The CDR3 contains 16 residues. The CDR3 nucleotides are TGCGCCAGCAGCCAAGGGGGACTAGCGGAGACCTACGAGCAGTACTTC. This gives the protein CASSQGGLAETYEQYF.

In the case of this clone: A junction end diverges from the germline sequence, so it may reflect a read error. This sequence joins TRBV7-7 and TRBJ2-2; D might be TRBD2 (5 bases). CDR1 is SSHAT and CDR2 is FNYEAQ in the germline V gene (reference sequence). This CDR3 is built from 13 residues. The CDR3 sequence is CASSFAGAGELFF. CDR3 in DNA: TGTGCTAGCAGCTTTGCCGGGGCCGGGGAGCTGTTTTTT.

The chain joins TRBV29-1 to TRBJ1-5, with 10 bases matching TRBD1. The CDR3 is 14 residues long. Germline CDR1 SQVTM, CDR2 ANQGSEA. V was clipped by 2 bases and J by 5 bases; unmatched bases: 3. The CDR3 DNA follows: TGCAGCGTTGAACCCGACAGGGGGCATCAGCCCCAGCATTTT. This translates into CSVEPDRGHQPQHF.

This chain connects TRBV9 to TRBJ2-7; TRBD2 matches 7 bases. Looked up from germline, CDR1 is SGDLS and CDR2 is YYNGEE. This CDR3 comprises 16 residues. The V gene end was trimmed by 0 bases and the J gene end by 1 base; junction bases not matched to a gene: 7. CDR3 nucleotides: TGTGCCAGCAGCGTAGGTGGGGGGGTAGGTTCCTACGAGCAGTACTTC. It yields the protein CASSVGGGVGSYEQYF.

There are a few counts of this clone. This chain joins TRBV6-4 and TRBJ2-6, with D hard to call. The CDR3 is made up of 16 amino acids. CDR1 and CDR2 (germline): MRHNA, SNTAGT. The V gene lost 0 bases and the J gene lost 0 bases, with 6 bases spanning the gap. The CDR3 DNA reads TGTGCCAGCAGTGACTCGTCCATCTCTGGGGCCAACGTCCTGACTTTC. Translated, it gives CASSDSSISGANVLTF.

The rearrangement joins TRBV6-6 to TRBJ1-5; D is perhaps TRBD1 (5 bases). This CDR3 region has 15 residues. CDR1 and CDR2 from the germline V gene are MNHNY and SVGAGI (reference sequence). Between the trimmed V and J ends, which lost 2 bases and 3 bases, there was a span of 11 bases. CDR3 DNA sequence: TGTGCCAGCAGTTACGTCAGGGCGGACAATCAGCCCCAGCATTTT. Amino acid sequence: CASSYVRADNQPQHF.

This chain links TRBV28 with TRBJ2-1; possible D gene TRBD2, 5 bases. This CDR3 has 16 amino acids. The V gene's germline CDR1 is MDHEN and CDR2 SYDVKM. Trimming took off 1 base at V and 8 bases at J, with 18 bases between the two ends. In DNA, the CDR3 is TGTGCCAGCAGTTTATTTGGACTCGCGGCTGCGGATGAGCAGTTCTTC. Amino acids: CASSLFGLAAADEQFF.

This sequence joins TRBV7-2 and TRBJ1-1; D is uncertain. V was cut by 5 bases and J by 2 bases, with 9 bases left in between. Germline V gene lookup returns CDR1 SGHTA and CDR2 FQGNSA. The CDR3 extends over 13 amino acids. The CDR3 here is CASSPYINTEAFF. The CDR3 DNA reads TGTGCCAGCAGCCCTTATATAAACACTGAAGCTTTCTTT.

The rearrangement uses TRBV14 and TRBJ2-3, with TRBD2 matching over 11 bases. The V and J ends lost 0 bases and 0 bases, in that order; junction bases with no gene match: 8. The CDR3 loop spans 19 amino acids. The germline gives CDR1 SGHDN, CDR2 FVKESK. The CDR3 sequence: CASSQDFGLAGPSTDTQYF. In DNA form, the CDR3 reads TGTGCCAGCAGCCAAGATTTTGGACTAGCGGGCCCTAGCACAGATACGCAGTATTTT.

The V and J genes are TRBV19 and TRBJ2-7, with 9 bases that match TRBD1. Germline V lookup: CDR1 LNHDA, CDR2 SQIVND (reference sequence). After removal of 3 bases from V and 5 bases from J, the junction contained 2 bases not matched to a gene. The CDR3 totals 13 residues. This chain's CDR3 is CASSITGGDEQYF. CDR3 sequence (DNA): TGTGCCAGTAGTATCACAGGGGGCGACGAGCAGTACTTC.

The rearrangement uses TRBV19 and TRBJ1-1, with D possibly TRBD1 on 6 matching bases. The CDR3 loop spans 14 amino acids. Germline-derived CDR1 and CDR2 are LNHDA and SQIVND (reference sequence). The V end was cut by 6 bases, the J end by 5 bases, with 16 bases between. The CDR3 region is CASSPQGGGTEAFF. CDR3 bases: TGTGCCAGTAGCCCACAGGGAGGTGGGACTGAAGCTTTCTTT. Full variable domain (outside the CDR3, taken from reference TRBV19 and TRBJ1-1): DGGITQSPKYLFRKEGQNVTLSCEQNLNHDAMYWYRQDPGQGLRLIYYSQIVNDFQKGDIAEGYSVSREKKESFPLTVTSAQKNPTAFYLCASSPQGGGTEAFFGQGTRLTVV.

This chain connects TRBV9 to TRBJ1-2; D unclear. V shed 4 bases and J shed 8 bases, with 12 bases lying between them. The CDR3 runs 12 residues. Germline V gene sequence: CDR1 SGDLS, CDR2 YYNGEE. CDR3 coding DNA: TGTGCCAGCAGCCTCAACGGGTTCGGCTACACCTTC. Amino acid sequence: CASSLNGFGYTF.

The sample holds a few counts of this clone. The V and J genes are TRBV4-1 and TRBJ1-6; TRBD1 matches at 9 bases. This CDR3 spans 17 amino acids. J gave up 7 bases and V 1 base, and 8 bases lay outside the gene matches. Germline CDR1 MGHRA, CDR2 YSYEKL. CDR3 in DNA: TGCGCCAGCAGCCAAGTTCCCGGGACAGGGAACAATTCACCCCTCCACTTT. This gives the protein CASSQVPGTGNNSPLHF.

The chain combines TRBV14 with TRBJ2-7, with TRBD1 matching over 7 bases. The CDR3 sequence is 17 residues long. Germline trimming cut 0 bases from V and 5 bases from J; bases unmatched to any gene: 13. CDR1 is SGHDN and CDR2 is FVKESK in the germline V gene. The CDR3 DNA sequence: TGTGCCAGCAGCCAAGATCTTTTAAGAGGGGGCGCGGACGAGCAGTACTTC. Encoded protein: CASSQDLLRGGADEQYF.

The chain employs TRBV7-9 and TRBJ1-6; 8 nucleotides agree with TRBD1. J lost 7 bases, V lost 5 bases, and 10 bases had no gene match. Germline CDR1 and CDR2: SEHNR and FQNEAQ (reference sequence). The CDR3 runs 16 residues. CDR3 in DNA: TGTGCCAGCAGCCCAATCGACAGGGGAGGAAATTCACCCCTCCACTTT. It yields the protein CASSPIDRGGNSPLHF.